A single sample is the source of the 27 T cell receptor beta chains below, sequenced in a study of T cell repertoires in cytomegalovirus infection (dated by TCRdb to about 2019). Sequencing relied on an Illumina HiSeq 1500. TCRdb reprocessed the public reads (quality trimming at Q25 with fastp, clone calling with MiXCR) and kept in-frame beta chains. Identical CDR3 proteins give one entry, which carries the most common genes and DNA. The sample includes 150,000 to 200,000 distinct CDR3 sequences, with 13% to 15% observed a single time. The ten largest clonotypes hold 25% to 30% of the sample. Sequences were obtained from PBMCs. The source of these receptors is a human donor in good health (CMV status not recorded). Some clones in this sample may be carry-over from other donors' samples.

This clonotype was observed many times. The CDR3: CASSLARGQQPNYGYTF. CDR3 sequence (DNA): TGTGCCAGCAGCTTAGCTAGGGGACAACAACCTAACTATGGCTACACCTTC. The J gene is TRBJ1-2, the V gene TRBV7-8, with D perhaps TRBD1 (6 bases). The CDR3 length is 17 residues. Germline CDR1 reads SGHVS; CDR2 reads FQNEAQ. V was trimmed by 0 bases and J by 0 bases, leaving 14 bases between them. The variable domain in full, completed from reference TRBV7-8 and TRBJ1-2, reads GAGVSQSPRYKVAKRGQDVALRCDPISGHVSLFWYQQALGQGPEFLTYFQNEAQLDKSGLPSDRFFAERPEGSVSTLKIQRTQQEDSAVYLCASSLARGQQPNYGYTFGSGTRLTVV.

This clonotype has more than one count but fewer than ten. The chain employs TRBV20-1 and TRBJ2-1; D gene ambiguous. The V gene lost 8 bases and the J gene lost 10 bases, with 12 bases spanning the gap. CDR1 DFQATT and CDR2 SNEGSKA come from the germline V gene (reference sequence). This CDR3 contains 10 residues. CDR3 protein: CSWGRGEQFF. CDR3 DNA sequence: TGCAGTTGGGGTAGAGGCGAGCAGTTCTTC.

This clonotype was observed many times. The V and J genes are TRBV28 and TRBJ1-2; D perhaps matches TRBD1 (5 bases). V lost 6 bases, J lost 5 bases, and 10 bases lay in between. The CDR3 extends over 12 amino acids. Germline V gives CDR1 MDHEN, CDR2 SYDVKM. The CDR3 spells CASRTEIYGYTF. In DNA form, the CDR3 reads TGTGCCAGCAGGACAGAAATATATGGCTACACCTTC.

The sample holds a few counts of this clonotype. The CDR3 reads CASSYGVEAFF. DNA of the CDR3: TGTGCCAGCAGTTACGGTGTTGAAGCTTTCTTT. V usage is TRBV28 and J usage is TRBJ1-1; no definite D call. Germline CDR1 MDHEN, CDR2 SYDVKM. V lost 4 bases to trimming and J lost 7 bases, with 7 bases between them. CDR3 length: 11 residues.

This clonotype was counted ten times or more. This rearrangement joins TRBV12-3 or TRBV12-4 to TRBJ2-7, with D possibly matching TRBD1 (5 bases). V shed 0 bases and J shed 2 bases, with 14 bases lying between them. This CDR3 is 16 amino acids long. The CDR3 DNA is TGTGCCAGCAGTTTAGCGTTGGCAGGGAACGCCTACGAGCAGTACTTC. This encodes CASSLALAGNAYEQYF.

At least ten counts were recorded for this clonotype. The chain couples TRBV29-1 to TRBJ2-3; D may be TRBD2 (6 bases). The V end lost 4 bases, the J end lost 4 bases, and 9 bases lay between the germline ends. From germline, CDR1 is SQVTM and CDR2 ANQGSEA. The CDR3 sequence is 12 residues long. The CDR3 loop is CSVGRVSDTQYF. CDR3 coding DNA: TGCAGCGTTGGGAGGGTGTCAGATACGCAGTATTTT.

V gene TRBV14 combines with J gene TRBJ1-2, with 7 bases lining up with TRBD1. The J segment lost 8 bases and the V segment lost 1 base, leaving 7 bases of the junction unmatched. Per the germline V gene, CDR1 is SGHDN and CDR2 is FVKESK. The CDR3 is 14 amino acids. Written as DNA, the CDR3 is TGTGCCAGCAGCCAAGGAACAGGGGTTGGGGGCTACACCTTC. This encodes CASSQGTGVGGYTF.

The chain combines TRBV4-3 with TRBJ2-7, with 8 bases lining up with TRBD2. This CDR3 has 15 residues. Germline V CDR1 and CDR2: LGHNA, YSLEER. V lost 2 bases, J lost 4 bases, and 7 bases stayed unmatched. CDR3 amino acids: CASSQLTSGRYEQYF. CDR3 DNA sequence: TGCGCCAGCAGCCAACTCACTAGCGGACGGTACGAGCAGTACTTC.

The chain carries TRBV10-3 and TRBJ2-7; 7 bases agree with TRBD1. This CDR3 has 13 residues. Germline values: CDR1 ENHRY, CDR2 SYGVKD. Trimming removed 10 bases from V and 3 bases from J; junction bases left unmatched: 9. For the CDR3, the DNA is TGTGCCACCAAAGGGACAGCCAACTACGAGCAGTACTTC. Its protein product is CATKGTANYEQYF.

This clonotype occurred many times. V usage is TRBV6-2 or TRBV6-3 and J usage is TRBJ2-3, with D uncertain. The CDR3 totals 15 residues. Germline V gives CDR1 MNHEY, CDR2 SVGEGT. Trimming removed 4 bases at V and 3 bases at J, with 14 bases between. This CDR3 is CASSSFVWVTDTQYF. The CDR3, as DNA: TGTGCCAGCAGTTCGTTCGTGTGGGTTACAGATACGCAGTATTTT.

This clonotype came up a few times. The chain links TRBV9 to TRBJ2-7, with 8 nucleotides matching TRBD1. Trimming took 3 bases from V and 0 from J; bases not matched to a gene: 5. The length of the CDR3 is 15 residues. Germline V gene data show CDR1 as SGDLS and CDR2 as YYNGEE. CDR3 DNA sequence: TGTGCCAGCAGCGCCGGGACAGGTAGCTCCTACGAGCAGTACTTC. Translating gives CASSAGTGSSYEQYF.

The V and J genes are TRBV20-1 and TRBJ2-1; 10 bases are shared with TRBD2. Trimming cost V 5 bases and J 4 bases; bases outside gene matches: 8. This CDR3 region has 15 residues. From germline, CDR1 is DFQATT and CDR2 SNEGSKA (reference sequence). The CDR3 nucleotides are TGCAGTGCTTCAATTAGCGGGAGGCCTTACAATGAGCAGTTCTTC. Its protein is CSASISGRPYNEQFF.

The chain employs TRBV2 and TRBJ1-2; 8 bases map to TRBD1. In germline, CDR1 is SNHLY, CDR2 FYNNEI. V was clipped by 7 bases and J by 2 bases; unmatched bases: 6. This CDR3 has 14 residues. The CDR3 sequence: CASKWDRTNYGYTF. The DNA of the CDR3 is TGTGCCAGCAAATGGGACAGGACGAACTATGGCTACACCTTC.

This rearrangement joins TRBV20-1 to TRBJ2-7; 8 nucleotides match TRBD1. The CDR3 covers 12 residues. CDR1 and CDR2 from the germline V gene are DFQATT and SNEGSKA (reference sequence). V lost 4 bases and J lost 4; bases outside the gene matches: 3. CDR3 nucleotide sequence: TGCAGTGCTACCCAGGGGGCTTACGAGCAGTACTTC. This translates into CSATQGAYEQYF.

The V call is TRBV5-6, the J call TRBJ1-1; 9 bases align to TRBD1. Looked up from germline, CDR1 is SGHDT and CDR2 is YYEEEE. V dropped 4 bases and J dropped 1; count of bases not matched to a gene: 8. This CDR3 region has 16 residues. CDR3 DNA sequence: TGTGCCAGCAGCCAAGGGACAGGGCGGGCGAACACTGAAGCTTTCTTT. It is translated as CASSQGTGRANTEAFF.

The V and J genes are TRBV19 and TRBJ1-1; the D gene is possibly TRBD1 (5 bases). The CDR3 contains 14 residues. Germline CDR1 and CDR2: LNHDA and SQIVND (reference sequence). V lost 3 bases, J lost 6 bases, and 14 bases lay in between. The CDR3 sequence: CASSILLGPPEAFF. CDR3 sequence (DNA): TGTGCCAGTAGTATCCTCTTGGGGCCGCCTGAAGCTTTCTTT.

The CDR3 bases are TGTGCCAGCAGCCTCCCCCGGGGGGAAGCTTTCTTT. Translated: CASSLPRGEAFF. The chain links TRBV25-1 to TRBJ1-1, with a possible D match to TRBD1 (5 bases). CDR1 is MGHDK and CDR2 is SYGVNS in the germline V gene. The CDR3 consists of 12 residues. With 6 bases removed from V and 8 bases from J, the gap between germline ends came to 13 bases.

This chain links TRBV18 with TRBJ2-7; TRBD1 matches 8 bases. CDR1 is KGHSH, CDR2 LQKENI, per germline. Unmatched junction bases numbered 0, after V lost 3 bases and J lost 5 bases. The CDR3 consists of 12 residues. The CDR3 here is CASSPDRDEQYF. The CDR3 DNA sequence: TGTGCCAGCTCACCGGACAGGGACGAGCAGTACTTC.

This clonotype was picked up a small number of times. The chain couples TRBV12-3 or TRBV12-4 to TRBJ2-1, with D possibly matching TRBD1 (6 bases). V was trimmed by 2 bases and J by 4 bases, leaving 9 bases between them. The CDR3 consists of 14 residues. CDR3 in DNA: TGTGCCAGCAGTTTACCCCAGGGGTACAATGAGCAGTTCTTC. Protein sequence: CASSLPQGYNEQFF.

The V call is TRBV6-5, the J call TRBJ2-3, with D perhaps matching TRBD2 (7 bases). Deletions cut 6 bases from V and 2 bases from J, with 18 bases between. Germline V gene sequence: CDR1 MNHEY, CDR2 SVGAGI. This CDR3 is built from 16 residues. The CDR3 sequence: CASSPLGGGFTDTQYF. The CDR3 nucleotides read TGTGCCAGCAGCCCGTTAGGGGGAGGGTTCACAGATACGCAGTATTTT.

In regard to this clonotype: With a much larger clone just one base away, this may be a read error. The rearrangement links TRBV12-3 or TRBV12-4 to TRBJ1-1; D gene ambiguous. Trimming removed 1 base from V and 4 bases from J, with 13 bases in between. The CDR3 covers 15 residues. CDR3 protein: CASSLVASSGTEAFF. CDR3 in DNA: TGTGCCAGCAGTTTAGTTGCGTCGTCCGGCACTGAAGCTTTCTTT.

This clonotype was seen a few times. The chain has TRBV4-3 and TRBJ2-7; 7 bases are shared with TRBD2. The length of the CDR3 is 14 residues. V gave up 4 bases and J gave up 4 bases; unmatched junction bases: 7. Germline V gene lookup returns CDR1 LGHNA and CDR2 YSLEER. CDR3 loop: CASSPQAGVYEQYF. The CDR3 nucleotides read TGCGCCAGCAGCCCCCAGGCGGGAGTGTACGAGCAGTACTTC.

This clonotype was counted at least ten times. The rearrangement joins TRBV7-9 to TRBJ2-3, with a possible D match to TRBD1 (6 bases). This CDR3 contains 18 residues. The germline V and J ends were trimmed by 3 bases and 4 bases, with 23 bases remaining between them. Germline CDR1 is SEHNR and CDR2 is FQNEAQ (reference sequence). The CDR3 protein is CASSFSHTGTTRPDTQYF. For the CDR3, the DNA is TGTGCCAGCAGCTTCTCCCATACCGGGACAACTCGACCAGATACGCAGTATTTT.

The CDR3 protein is CSAPVRGPSNTEAFF. In DNA form, the CDR3 reads TGCAGCGCCCCGGTCCGGGGTCCGTCAAACACTGAAGCTTTCTTT. The V gene is TRBV29-1, the J gene TRBJ1-1; D is unclear. The V gene lost 7 bases and the J gene lost 2 bases, with 20 bases spanning the gap. Per germline, CDR1 SQVTM and CDR2 ANQGSEA. The CDR3 is made up of 15 amino acids.

This clonotype came up many times. The rearrangement links TRBV12-3 or TRBV12-4 to TRBJ2-5; 10 bases are shared with TRBD2. The junction had 11 bases not matched to a gene; V was cut back by 2 bases and J by 2 bases. This CDR3 region has 18 residues. The CDR3: CASSLKLSGRSRQETQYF. DNA for the CDR3: TGTGCCAGCAGTTTAAAACTTAGCGGGAGGTCGCGTCAAGAGACCCAGTACTTC.

This clonotype was observed many times. This rearrangement joins TRBV7-9 to TRBJ2-3; 11 bases line up with TRBD2. The CDR3 has 15 amino acids. From germline, CDR1 is SEHNR and CDR2 FQNEAQ (reference sequence). The V gene end was trimmed by 7 bases and the J gene end by 4 bases; junction bases not matched to a gene: 7. The CDR3 DNA sequence: TGTGCCAGCACCAACCTAGCGGGGGGTGCAGATACGCAGTATTTT. As protein: CASTNLAGGADTQYF.

This clonotype was detected ten times or more. The rearrangement links TRBV28 to TRBJ2-2; no reliable D call. This CDR3 is built from 13 residues. V was shortened by 7 bases and J by 1 base, with 7 bases between the two germline ends. In germline, CDR1 is MDHEN, CDR2 SYDVKM. Written as DNA, the CDR3 is TGTGCCAGCACCCAAAGGAACACCGGGGAGCTGTTTTTT. Encoded protein: CASTQRNTGELFF. The variable domain in full, with the rest retrieved from reference TRBV28 and TRBJ2-2, is DVKVTQSSRYLVKRTGEKVFLECVQDMDHENMFWYRQDPGLGLRLIYFSYDVKMKEKGDIPEGYSVSREKKERFSLILESASTNQTSMYLCASTQRNTGELFFGEGSRLTVL.